This T cell receptor beta chain was profiled in a study of somatic mutations in cytotoxic T cells in rheumatoid arthritis. Assay used: immunoSEQ multiplex PCR; TCRdb lists only in-frame clones, some missing. The sample includes more than 15,000 clones, more than 60% seen only once; the top ten take approximately 20%. The V gene's germline CDR1 is MNHNS and CDR2 SASEGT. This CDR3 spans 12 amino acids. V was trimmed by 8 bases and J by 6 bases, leaving 14 bases between them. The V and J genes are TRBV6-1 and TRBJ2-7, with D tentatively TRBD2 (5 bases). The origin of this receptor is a woman between 55 and 75 years old in good health. The sequenced sample was CD8+ T cells sorted from blood. The CDR3 reads CASALRGSEQYF. DNA for the CDR3: TGTGCCAGCGCCCTCCGGGGTTCCGAGCAGTACTTC.